The rows below give T cell receptor beta chains drawn from one sample of a study of CD8+ T cells in alopecia areata. TCRdb's copy holds only in-frame clones and misses some; the assay was immunoSEQ multiplex PCR. There are about 160,000 clones in the sample; 47% occur only once, and about 6.4% lies in the top ten. The sequencing input was CD4+ T cells sorted from blood. The receptors stem from a human donor with alopecia areata. Each CDR3 is given with its conserved first and last residue. A D gene is named only where the DNA matches it firmly. Size is omitted from some rows. Given values are once, few, many or a class for expanded clones.

d_call	clone_size	j_call	v_call	cdr3_length	cdr3_aa	cdr3_nt
.	.	TRBJ2-1	TRBV27	13	CASSLGVYNEQFF	TGTGCCAGCAGTTTAGGAGTCTACAATGAGCAGTTCTTC
.	.	TRBJ2-1	TRBV29-1	12	CSVEPGTDEQFF	TGCAGCGTTGAGCCCGGTACGGATGAGCAGTTCTTC
.	few	TRBJ2-7	TRBV28	12	CASSPDSYEQYF	TGTGCCAGCAGCCCGGACTCCTACGAGCAGTACTTC
.	.	TRBJ2-5	TRBV7-9	13	CASNRGGQETQYF	TGTGCCAGCAACAGGGGGGGACAAGAGACCCAGTACTTC
.	.	TRBJ2-5	TRBV29-1	11	CSVGSQETQYF	TGCAGCGTTGGTAGTCAAGAGACCCAGTACTTC
TRBD1	.	TRBJ2-1	TRBV5-1	12	CASSRDRHEQFF	TGCGCCAGCTCCCGGGACAGGCATGAGCAGTTCTTC
.	few	TRBJ2-3	TRBV5-1	14	CASGPPGRTDTQYF	TGCGCCAGCGGACCTCCGGGTCGCACAGATACGCAGTATTTT
.	once	TRBJ2-5	TRBV20-1	10	CSATSETQYF	TGCAGTGCCACCTCGGAGACCCAGTACTTC
.	.	TRBJ1-1	TRBV15	15	CATSRGGSMNTEAFF	TGTGCCACCAGCAGAGGTGGGTCCATGAACACTGAAGCTTTCTTT
.	few	TRBJ2-7	TRBV9	17	CASSSRLGTDGSYEQYF	TGTGCCAGCAGCTCCCGACTCGGGACTGACGGAAGTTACGAGCAGTACTTC
.	.	TRBJ2-7	TRBV27	14	CASSSRGGPYEQYF	TGTGCCAGCAGTTCGAGAGGAGGGCCCTACGAGCAGTACTTC
TRBD2	few	TRBJ2-7	TRBV4-1	13	CASSQLAGGEQYF	TGCGCCAGCAGCCAACTAGCGGGAGGCGAGCAGTACTTC
.	.	TRBJ2-1	TRBV5-1	14	CASSLFGSLGEQFF	TGCGCCAGCAGCTTGTTCGGGAGTTTGGGTGAGCAGTTCTTC
TRBD1	.	TRBJ1-5	TRBV29-1	15	CSVELGTGVNQPQHF	TGCAGCGTTGAATTAGGAACAGGGGTAAATCAGCCCCAGCATTTT
.	.	TRBJ2-6	TRBV23-1	18	CASSQSSVGNNGANVLTF	TGCGCCAGCAGTCAATCGTCGGTAGGGAATAATGGGGCCAACGTCCTGACTTTC
.	.	TRBJ2-3	TRBV7-9	13	CASSRGGTDTQYF	TGTGCCAGCTCACGAGGGGGCACAGATACGCAGTATTTT
TRBD2	.	TRBJ2-7	TRBV30	15	CAWNQLAGGMGEQYF	TGTGCCTGGAATCAACTAGCGGGAGGTATGGGGGAGCAGTACTTC
TRBD2	few	TRBJ2-7	TRBV11-2	16	CASSPSLDAGVIEQYF	TGTGCCAGCAGCCCCAGTTTAGATGCGGGAGTCATCGAGCAGTACTTC
.	.	TRBJ1-2	TRBV6-1	14	CATQRDGTNYGYTF	TGTGCCACCCAGAGGGACGGTACTAACTATGGCTACACCTTC
.	.	TRBJ2-3	TRBV29-1	13	CSVRQSSADTQYF	TGCAGCGTTCGGCAGTCTAGCGCAGATACGCAGTATTTT
TRBD1	.	TRBJ1-1	TRBV7-9	14	CASSLEGQYTEAFF	TGTGCCAGCAGCTTAGAGGGACAGTACACTGAAGCTTTCTTT
.	.	TRBJ2-4	TRBV2	16	CASSEVPQVAKNIQYF	TGTGCCAGCAGTGAAGTCCCCCAGGTCGCCAAAAACATTCAGTACTTC
.	few	TRBJ2-3	TRBV5-1	15	CASSGGTQGGDTQYF	TGCGCCAGCAGCGGCGGGACTCAAGGAGGAGATACGCAGTATTTT
.	few	TRBJ2-1	TRBV29-1	18	CSVEKRGVRGGAYNEQFF	TGCAGCGTTGAAAAACGAGGCGTCAGGGGTGGCGCCTACAATGAGCAGTTCTTC
.	.	TRBJ1-1	TRBV7-9	16	CASSYLRGEGIEKAFF	TGTGCCAGCAGCTACCTCCGGGGAGAGGGAATTGAGAAAGCTTTCTTT
.	.	TRBJ1-1	TRBV5-1	16	CASSLDVRGLSTEAFF	TGCGCCAGCAGCTTGGATGTTCGGGGGCTCAGCACTGAAGCTTTCTTT
.	.	TRBJ2-1	TRBV27	13	CASSLRVSDEQFF	TGTGCCAGCAGTTTACGGGTTAGCGATGAGCAGTTCTTC
.	few	TRBJ2-4	TRBV30	14	CAWSVRLGGDIQYF	TGTGCCTGGAGTGTTAGACTCGGAGGGGACATTCAGTACTTC
.	few	TRBJ2-1	TRBV11-2	12	CASSLVGNEQFF	TGTGCCAGCAGCTTAGTGGGGAATGAGCAGTTCTTC
.	.	TRBJ1-2	TRBV6-5	14	CASSYSTDSYGYTF	TGTGCCAGCAGTTACTCGACAGATTCCTATGGCTACACCTTC
TRBD2	few	TRBJ2-7	TRBV4-2	15	CASSHGLAGSYEQYF	TGTGCCAGCAGCCACGGACTAGCGGGTTCCTACGAGCAGTACTTC
.	.	TRBJ2-1	TRBV11-3	14	CASSLGGPYNEQFF	TGTGCCAGCAGCTTAGGGGGCCCCTACAATGAGCAGTTCTTC
TRBD2	few	TRBJ2-7	TRBV7-3	14	CASSPGLASYEQYF	TGTGCCAGCAGCCCGGGACTAGCCTCCTACGAGCAGTACTTC
.	.	TRBJ2-4	TRBV15	12	CATSRGEGPPYF	TGTGCCACCAGCAGAGGCGAGGGGCCTCCGTACTTC
TRBD2	.	TRBJ2-1	TRBV29-1	16	CSVGKVGTSGYNEQFF	TGCAGCGTTGGAAAGGTCGGGACTAGCGGCTACAATGAGCAGTTCTTC
.	.	TRBJ2-7	TRBV28	11	CASTSFYEQYF	TGTGCCAGCACCTCCTTTTACGAGCAGTACTTC
.	.	TRBJ1-2	TRBV29-1	12	CSVVGGAYGYTF	TGCAGCGTTGTGGGGGGGGCCTATGGCTACACCTTC
.	.	TRBJ2-5	TRBV2	16	CASSEALPGVQETQYF	TGTGCCAGCAGTGAAGCGCTGCCCGGGGTGCAAGAGACCCAGTACTTC